This TCR beta chain was profiled in a study of Ad26.COV2.S vaccination and SARS-CoV-2 variants. Sequencing was performed with immunoSEQ multiplex PCR; in TCRdb, only in-frame clones are kept and a portion is missing. The sample holds over 450,000 clones, 80% to 90% seen once. This clone has more than one count but fewer than ten. Its antigen is currently unknown. The treatment is: 15 to 20 received Ad26.COV2.S at low or high dose, single or two shots; several received placebo; per-sample allocation not given. Specimens were obtained on day 63 following the first vaccine or placebo injection. Within Boston, the person who donated was an adult of 18-55 years. Study outcomes and limitations: Reported post-vaccination CD8+ and CD4+ T cell responses to spike showed substantial breadth.

The CDR3 spans 14 residues. Trimming left V 4 bases short and J 3 bases short, with 13 bases between. From germline, CDR1 is SGHRS and CDR2 YFSETQ. Sequencing was performed on peripheral blood, taken in a trial of Ad26.COV2.S vaccine versus placebo. The sequence came from a person aged 18 to 65 who received the Ad26.COV2.S COVID-19 vaccine or a placebo. V usage is TRBV5-1 and J usage is TRBJ2-5; D is ambiguous. The CDR3 is CASSISSTEETQYF. CDR3 in DNA: TGCGCCAGCAGCATTAGCAGCACCGAAGAGACCCAGTACTTC.